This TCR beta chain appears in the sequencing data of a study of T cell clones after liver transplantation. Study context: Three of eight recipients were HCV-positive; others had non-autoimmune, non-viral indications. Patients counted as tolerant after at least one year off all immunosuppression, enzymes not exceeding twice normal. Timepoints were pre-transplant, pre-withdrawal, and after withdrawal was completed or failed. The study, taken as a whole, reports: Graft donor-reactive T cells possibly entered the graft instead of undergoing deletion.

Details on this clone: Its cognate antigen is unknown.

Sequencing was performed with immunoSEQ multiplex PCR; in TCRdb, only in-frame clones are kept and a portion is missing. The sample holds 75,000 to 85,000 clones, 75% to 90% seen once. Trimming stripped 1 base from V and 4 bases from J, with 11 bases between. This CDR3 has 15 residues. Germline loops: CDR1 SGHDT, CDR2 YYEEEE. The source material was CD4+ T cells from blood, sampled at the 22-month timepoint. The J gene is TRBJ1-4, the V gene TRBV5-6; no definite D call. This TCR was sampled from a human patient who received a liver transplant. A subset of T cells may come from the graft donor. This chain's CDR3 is CASSLYWSINEKLFF. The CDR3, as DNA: TGTGCCAGCAGCTTGTATTGGTCAATTAATGAAAAACTGTTTTTT.